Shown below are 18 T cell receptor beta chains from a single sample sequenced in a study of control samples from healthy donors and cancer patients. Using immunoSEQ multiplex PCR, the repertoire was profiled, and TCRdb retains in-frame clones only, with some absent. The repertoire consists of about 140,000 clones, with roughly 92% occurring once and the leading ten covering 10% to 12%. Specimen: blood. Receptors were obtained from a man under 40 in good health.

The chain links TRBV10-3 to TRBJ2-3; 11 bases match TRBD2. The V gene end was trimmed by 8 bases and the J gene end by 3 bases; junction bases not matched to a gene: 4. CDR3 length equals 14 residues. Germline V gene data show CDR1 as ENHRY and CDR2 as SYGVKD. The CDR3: CAISSSGRTDTQYF. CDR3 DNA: TGTGCCATCTCCTCTAGCGGGAGGACAGATACGCAGTATTTT.

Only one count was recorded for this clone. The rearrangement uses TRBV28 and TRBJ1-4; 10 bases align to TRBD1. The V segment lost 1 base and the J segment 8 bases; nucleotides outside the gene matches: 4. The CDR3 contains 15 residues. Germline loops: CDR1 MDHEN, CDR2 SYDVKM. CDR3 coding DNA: TGTGCCAGCAGTTTATTGACAGGGGGCCGGGAAAAACTGTTTTTT. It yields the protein CASSLLTGGREKLFF.

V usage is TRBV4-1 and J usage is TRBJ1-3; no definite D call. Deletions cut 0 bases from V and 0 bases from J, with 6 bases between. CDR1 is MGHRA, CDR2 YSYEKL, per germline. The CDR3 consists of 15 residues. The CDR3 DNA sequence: TGCGCCAGCAGCCAAGAGCATAGCTCTGGAAACACCATATATTTT. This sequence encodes CASSQEHSSGNTIYF.

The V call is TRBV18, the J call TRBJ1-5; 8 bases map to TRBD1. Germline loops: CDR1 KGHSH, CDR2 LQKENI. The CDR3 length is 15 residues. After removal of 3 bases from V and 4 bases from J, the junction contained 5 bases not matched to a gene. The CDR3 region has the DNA TGTGCCAGCTCACCTGCGACAGGGGATAATCAGCCCCAGCATTTT. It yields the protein CASSPATGDNQPQHF.

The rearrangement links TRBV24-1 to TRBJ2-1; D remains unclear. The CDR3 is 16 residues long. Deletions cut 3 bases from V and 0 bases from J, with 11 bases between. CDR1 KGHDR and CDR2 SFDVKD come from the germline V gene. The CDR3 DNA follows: TGTGCCACCAGTGATAAAAGACCCCCCTCCTACAATGAGCAGTTCTTC. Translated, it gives CATSDKRPPSYNEQFF.

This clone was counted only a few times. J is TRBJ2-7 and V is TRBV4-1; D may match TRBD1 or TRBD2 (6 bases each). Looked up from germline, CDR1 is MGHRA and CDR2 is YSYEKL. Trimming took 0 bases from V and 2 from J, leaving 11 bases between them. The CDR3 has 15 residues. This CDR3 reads CASSQEKGGAYEQYF. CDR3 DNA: TGCGCCAGCAGCCAAGAGAAGGGGGGAGCCTACGAGCAGTACTTC.

CDR3: CASSSQTTRGEQYF. The CDR3 DNA reads TGTGCCAGTAGTTCCCAAACTACTAGGGGCGAGCAGTACTTC. The chain has TRBV19 and TRBJ2-7, with D perhaps being TRBD1 or TRBD2 (5 bases each). The germline gives CDR1 LNHDA, CDR2 SQIVND (reference sequence). The ends were cut back, 5 bases at V and 6 bases at J, with 17 bases in the middle. The CDR3 runs 14 residues.

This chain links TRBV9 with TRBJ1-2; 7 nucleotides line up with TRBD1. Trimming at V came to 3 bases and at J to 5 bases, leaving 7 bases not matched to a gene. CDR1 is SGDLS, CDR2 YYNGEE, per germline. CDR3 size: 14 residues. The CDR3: CASSAGRGGYGYTF. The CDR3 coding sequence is TGTGCCAGCAGCGCCGGCAGGGGGGGATATGGCTACACCTTC.

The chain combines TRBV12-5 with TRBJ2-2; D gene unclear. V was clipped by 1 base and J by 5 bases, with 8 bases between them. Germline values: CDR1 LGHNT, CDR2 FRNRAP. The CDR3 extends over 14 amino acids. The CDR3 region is CASGLGINTGELFF. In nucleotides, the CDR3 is TGTGCTAGTGGTTTGGGGATAAATACCGGGGAGCTGTTTTTT.

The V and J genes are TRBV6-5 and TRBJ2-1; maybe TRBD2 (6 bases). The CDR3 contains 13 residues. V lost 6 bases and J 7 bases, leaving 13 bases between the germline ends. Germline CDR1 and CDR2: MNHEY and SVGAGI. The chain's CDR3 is CASSSREPNEQFF. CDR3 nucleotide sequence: TGTGCCAGCAGCAGCCGGGAGCCTAATGAGCAGTTCTTC.

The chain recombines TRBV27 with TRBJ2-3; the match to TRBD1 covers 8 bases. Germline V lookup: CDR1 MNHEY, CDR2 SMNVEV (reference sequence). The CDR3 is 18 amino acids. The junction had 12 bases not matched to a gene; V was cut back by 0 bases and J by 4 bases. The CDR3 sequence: CASSLSRRTGLRSDTQYF. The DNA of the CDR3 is TGTGCCAGCAGTTTATCGAGGCGGACAGGGTTAAGATCAGATACGCAGTATTTT.

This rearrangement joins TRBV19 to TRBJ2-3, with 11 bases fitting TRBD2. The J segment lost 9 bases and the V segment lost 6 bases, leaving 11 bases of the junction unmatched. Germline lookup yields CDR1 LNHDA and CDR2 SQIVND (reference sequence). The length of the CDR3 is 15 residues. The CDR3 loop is CASSLGLAERQTQYF. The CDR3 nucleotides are TGTGCCAGTAGCCTGGGACTAGCGGAGAGGCAAACGCAGTATTTT.

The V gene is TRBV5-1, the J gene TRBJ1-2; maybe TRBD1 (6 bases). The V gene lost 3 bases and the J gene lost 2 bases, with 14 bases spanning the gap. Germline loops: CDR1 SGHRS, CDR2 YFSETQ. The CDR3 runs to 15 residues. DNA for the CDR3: TGCGCCAGCAGCTCATTACAGGGAGGGAACTATGGCTACACCTTC. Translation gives CASSSLQGGNYGYTF.

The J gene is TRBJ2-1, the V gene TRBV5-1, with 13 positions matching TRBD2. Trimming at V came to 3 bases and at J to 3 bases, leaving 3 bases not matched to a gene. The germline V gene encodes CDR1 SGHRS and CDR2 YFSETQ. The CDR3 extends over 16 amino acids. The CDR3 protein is CASSSGLAGNYNEQFF. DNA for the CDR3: TGCGCCAGCAGCTCGGGACTAGCGGGGAACTACAATGAGCAGTTCTTC.

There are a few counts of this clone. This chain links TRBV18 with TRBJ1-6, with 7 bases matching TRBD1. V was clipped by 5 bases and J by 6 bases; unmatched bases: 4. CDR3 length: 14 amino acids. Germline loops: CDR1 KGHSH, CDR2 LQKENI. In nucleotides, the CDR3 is TGTGCCAGCTCAGAACAGGGGTCTAATTCACCCCTCCACTTT. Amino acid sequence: CASSEQGSNSPLHF.

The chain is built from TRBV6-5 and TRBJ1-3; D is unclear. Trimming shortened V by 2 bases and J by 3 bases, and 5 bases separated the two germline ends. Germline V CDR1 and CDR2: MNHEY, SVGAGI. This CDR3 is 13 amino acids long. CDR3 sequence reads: CASSYDSGNTIYF. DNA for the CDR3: TGTGCCAGCAGTTACGATAGTGGAAACACCATATATTTT.

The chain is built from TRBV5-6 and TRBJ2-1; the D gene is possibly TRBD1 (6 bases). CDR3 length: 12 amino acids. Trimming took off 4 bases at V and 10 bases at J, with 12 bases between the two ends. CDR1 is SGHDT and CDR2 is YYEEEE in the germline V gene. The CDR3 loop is CASSLRGSEQFF. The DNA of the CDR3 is TGTGCCAGCAGCCTCAGGGGAAGCGAGCAGTTCTTC. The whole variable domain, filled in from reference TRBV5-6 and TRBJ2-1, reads DAGVTQSPTHLIKTRGQQVTLRCSPKSGHDTVSWYQQALGQGPQFIFQYYEEEERQRGNFPDRFSGHQFPNYSSELNVNALLLGDSALYLCASSLRGSEQFFGPGTRLTVL.

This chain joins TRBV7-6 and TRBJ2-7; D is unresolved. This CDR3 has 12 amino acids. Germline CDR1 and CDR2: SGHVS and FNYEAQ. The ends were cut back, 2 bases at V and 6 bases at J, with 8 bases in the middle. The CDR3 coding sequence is TGTGCCAGCAGCTTAAAAGAGGCCGAGCAGTACTTC. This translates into CASSLKEAEQYF.